What follows are 2 T cell receptor beta chains derived from one specimen sequenced in a study of blood T cell repertoires in COVID-19. Sequencing used immunoSEQ multiplex PCR; TCRdb keeps in-frame clones, though not all of them. The sample carries some 140,000 clones, approximately 83% recorded once. The sample comprised peripheral blood. These receptors were obtained from a woman of 80 years or more with acute or convalescent COVID-19.

The genes are TRBV7-6 and TRBJ2-7; tentatively, D is TRBD2 (6 bases). Germline loops: CDR1 SGHVS, CDR2 FNYEAQ. This CDR3 is built from 16 residues. V was pared by 5 bases and J by 0 bases, with 17 bases between. The CDR3 nucleotides are TGTGCCAGCAGCCTAGGCGGGGTGGGAGTCTCCTACGAGCAGTACTTC. Residues: CASSLGGVGVSYEQYF.

The gene calls are TRBV29-1 and TRBJ2-2; TRBD1 matches at 8 bases. Unmatched junction bases numbered 4, after V lost 6 bases and J lost 4 bases. The CDR3 loop spans 13 amino acids. In germline, CDR1 is SQVTM, CDR2 ANQGSEA. Here the CDR3 reads CSVRTGTTGELFF. CDR3 DNA: TGCAGCGTCCGGACAGGGACCACCGGGGAGCTGTTTTTT.